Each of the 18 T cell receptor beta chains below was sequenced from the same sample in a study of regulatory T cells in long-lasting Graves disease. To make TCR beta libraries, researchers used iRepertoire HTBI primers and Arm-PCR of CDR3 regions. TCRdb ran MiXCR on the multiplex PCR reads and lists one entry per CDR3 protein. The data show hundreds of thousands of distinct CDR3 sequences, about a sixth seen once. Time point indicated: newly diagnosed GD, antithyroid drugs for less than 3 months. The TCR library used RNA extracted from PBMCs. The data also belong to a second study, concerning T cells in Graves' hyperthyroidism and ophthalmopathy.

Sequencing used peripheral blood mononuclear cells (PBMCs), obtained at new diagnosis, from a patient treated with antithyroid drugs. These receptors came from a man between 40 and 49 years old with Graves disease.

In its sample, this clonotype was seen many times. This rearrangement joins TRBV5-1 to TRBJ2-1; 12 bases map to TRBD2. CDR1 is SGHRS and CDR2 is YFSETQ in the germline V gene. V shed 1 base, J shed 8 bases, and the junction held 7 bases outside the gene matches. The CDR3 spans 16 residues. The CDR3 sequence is CASSLRSSGGADEQFF. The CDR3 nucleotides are TGCGCCAGCAGCTTGAGGTCTAGCGGGGGGGCCGATGAGCAGTTCTTC. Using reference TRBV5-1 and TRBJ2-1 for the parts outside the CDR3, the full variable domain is KAGVTQTPRYLIKTRGQQVTLSCSPISGHRSVSWYQQTPGQGLQFLFEYFSETQRNKGNFPGRFSGRQFSNSRSEMNVSTLELGDSALYLCASSLRSSGGADEQFFGPGTRLTVL.

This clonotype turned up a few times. CDR3 sequence: CASSYSENTGELFF. The DNA for the CDR3 is TGTGCCAGCAGTTACTCTGAGAACACCGGGGAGCTGTTTTTT. The chain links TRBV6-2 or TRBV6-3 to TRBJ2-2, with D unresolved. The germline V gene has CDR1 MNHEY and CDR2 SVGEGT. The V gene lost 0 bases and the J gene lost 1 base, with 3 bases spanning the gap. The CDR3 loop spans 14 amino acids.

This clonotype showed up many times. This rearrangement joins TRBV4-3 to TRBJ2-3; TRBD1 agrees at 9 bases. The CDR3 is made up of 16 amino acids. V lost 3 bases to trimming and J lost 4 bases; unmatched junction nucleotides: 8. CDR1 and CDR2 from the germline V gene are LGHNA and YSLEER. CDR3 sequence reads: CASSQETGGGADTQYF. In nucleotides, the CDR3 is TGCGCCAGCAGCCAGGAGACAGGGGGGGGGGCAGATACGCAGTATTTT.

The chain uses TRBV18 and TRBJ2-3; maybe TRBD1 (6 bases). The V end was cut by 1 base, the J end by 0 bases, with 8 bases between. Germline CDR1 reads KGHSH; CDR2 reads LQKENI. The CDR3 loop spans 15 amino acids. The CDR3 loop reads CASSPRGQSTDTQYF. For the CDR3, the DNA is TGTGCCAGCTCACCACGTGGACAGAGCACAGATACGCAGTATTTT.

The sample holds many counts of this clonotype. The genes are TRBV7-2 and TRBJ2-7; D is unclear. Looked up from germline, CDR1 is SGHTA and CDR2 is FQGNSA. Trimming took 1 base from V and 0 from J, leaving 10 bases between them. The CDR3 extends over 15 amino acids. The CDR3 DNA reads TGTGCCAGCAGCTTAGGGGGTCCGGTCTCCTACGAGCAGTACTTC. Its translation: CASSLGGPVSYEQYF.

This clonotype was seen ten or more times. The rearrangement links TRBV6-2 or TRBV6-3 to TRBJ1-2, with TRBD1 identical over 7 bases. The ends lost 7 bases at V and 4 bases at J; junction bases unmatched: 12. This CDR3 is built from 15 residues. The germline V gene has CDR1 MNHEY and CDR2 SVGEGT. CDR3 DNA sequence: TGTGCCAGCACCCAGGCCGACAGGGCATCCTATGGCTACACCTTC. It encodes CASTQADRASYGYTF.

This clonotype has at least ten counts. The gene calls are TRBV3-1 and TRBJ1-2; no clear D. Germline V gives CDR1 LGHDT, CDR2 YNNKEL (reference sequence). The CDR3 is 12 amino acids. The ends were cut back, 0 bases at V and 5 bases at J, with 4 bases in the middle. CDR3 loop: CASSQDLYGYTF. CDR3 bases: TGTGCCAGCAGCCAAGATTTATATGGCTACACCTTC. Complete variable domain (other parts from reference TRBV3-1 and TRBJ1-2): DTAVSQTPKYLVTQMGNDKSIKCEQNLGHDTMYWYKQDSKKFLKIMFSYNNKELIINETVPNRFSPKSPDKAHLNLHINSLELGDSAVYFCASSQDLYGYTFGSGTRLTVV.

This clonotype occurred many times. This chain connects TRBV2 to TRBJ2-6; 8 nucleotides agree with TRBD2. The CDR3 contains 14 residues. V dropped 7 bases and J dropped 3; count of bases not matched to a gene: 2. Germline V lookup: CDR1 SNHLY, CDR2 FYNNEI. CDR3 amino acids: CASTGGRGANVLTF. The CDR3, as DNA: TGTGCCAGCACGGGGGGGCGTGGGGCCAACGTCCTGACTTTC.

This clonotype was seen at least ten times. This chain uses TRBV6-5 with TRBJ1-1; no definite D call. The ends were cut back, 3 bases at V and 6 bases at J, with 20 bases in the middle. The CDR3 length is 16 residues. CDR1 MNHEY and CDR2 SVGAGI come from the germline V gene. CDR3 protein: CASSYSRHRRRPEAFF. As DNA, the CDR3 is TGTGCCAGCAGTTATTCGAGACATCGCCGACGGCCTGAAGCTTTCTTT.

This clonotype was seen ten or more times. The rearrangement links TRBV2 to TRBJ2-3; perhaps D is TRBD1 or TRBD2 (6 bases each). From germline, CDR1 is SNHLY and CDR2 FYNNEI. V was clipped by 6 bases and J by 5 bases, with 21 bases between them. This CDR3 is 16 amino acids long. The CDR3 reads CASRGASFGGVDTQYF. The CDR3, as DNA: TGTGCCAGCAGGGGGGCCTCCTTCGGCGGGGTAGATACGCAGTATTTT.

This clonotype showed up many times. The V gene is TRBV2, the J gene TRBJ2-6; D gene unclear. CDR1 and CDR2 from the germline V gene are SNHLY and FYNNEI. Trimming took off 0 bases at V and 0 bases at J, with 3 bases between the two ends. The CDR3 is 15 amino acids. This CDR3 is CASSEAVSGANVLTF. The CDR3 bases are TGTGCCAGCAGTGAAGCGGTCTCTGGGGCCAACGTCCTGACTTTC.

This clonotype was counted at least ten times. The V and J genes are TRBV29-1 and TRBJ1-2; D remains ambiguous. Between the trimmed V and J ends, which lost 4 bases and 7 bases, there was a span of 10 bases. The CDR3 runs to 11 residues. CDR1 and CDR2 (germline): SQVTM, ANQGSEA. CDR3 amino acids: CSVGVRGGYTF. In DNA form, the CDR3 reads TGCAGCGTTGGGGTCCGAGGTGGCTACACCTTC.

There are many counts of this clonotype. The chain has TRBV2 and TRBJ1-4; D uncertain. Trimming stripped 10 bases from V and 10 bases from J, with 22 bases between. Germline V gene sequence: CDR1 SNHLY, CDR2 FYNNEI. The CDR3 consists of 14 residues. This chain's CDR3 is CAITLGPRGGKLFF. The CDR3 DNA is TGTGCCATTACGCTAGGGCCACGTGGCGGAAAACTGTTTTTT.

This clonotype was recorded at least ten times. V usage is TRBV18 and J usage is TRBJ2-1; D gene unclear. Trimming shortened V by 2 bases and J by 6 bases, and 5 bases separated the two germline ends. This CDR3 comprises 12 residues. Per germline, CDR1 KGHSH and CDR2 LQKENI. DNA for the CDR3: TGTGCCAGCTCACCAGGGTTCAATGAGCAGTTCTTC. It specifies CASSPGFNEQFF.

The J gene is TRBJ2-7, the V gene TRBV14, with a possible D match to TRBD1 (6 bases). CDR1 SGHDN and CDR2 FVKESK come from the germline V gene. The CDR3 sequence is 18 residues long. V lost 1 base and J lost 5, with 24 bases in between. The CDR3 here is CASSQGLVGYFEGDEQYF. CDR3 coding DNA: TGTGCCAGCAGCCAAGGATTGGTCGGGTATTTTGAGGGGGACGAGCAGTACTTC.

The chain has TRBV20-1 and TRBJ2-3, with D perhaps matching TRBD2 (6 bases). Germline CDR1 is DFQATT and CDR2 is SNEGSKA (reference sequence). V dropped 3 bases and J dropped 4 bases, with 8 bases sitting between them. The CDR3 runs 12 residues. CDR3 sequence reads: CSARTSPDTQYF. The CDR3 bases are TGCAGTGCTAGGACTAGTCCAGATACGCAGTATTTT.

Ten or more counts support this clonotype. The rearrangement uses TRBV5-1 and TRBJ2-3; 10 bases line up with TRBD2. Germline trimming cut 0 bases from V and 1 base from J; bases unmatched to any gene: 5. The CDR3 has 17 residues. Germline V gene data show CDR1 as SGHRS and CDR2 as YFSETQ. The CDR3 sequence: CASSLDALAGGTDTQYF. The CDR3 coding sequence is TGCGCCAGCAGCTTGGACGCTCTAGCGGGGGGCACAGATACGCAGTATTTT.

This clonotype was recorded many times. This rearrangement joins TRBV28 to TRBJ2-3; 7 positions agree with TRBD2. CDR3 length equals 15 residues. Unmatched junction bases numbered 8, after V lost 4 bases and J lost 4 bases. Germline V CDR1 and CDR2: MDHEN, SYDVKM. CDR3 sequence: CASSSPGGVADTQYF. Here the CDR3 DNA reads TGTGCCAGCAGTTCTCCGGGGGGTGTCGCAGATACGCAGTATTTT.